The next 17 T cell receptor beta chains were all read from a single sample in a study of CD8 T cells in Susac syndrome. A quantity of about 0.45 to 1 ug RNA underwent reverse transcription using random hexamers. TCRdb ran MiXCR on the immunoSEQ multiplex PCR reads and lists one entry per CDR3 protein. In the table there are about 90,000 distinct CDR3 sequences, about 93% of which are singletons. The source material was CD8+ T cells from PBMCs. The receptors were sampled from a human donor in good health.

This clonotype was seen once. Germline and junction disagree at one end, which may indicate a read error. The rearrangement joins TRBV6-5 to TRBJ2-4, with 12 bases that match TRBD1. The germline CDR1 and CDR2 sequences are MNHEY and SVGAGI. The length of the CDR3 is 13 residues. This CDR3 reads CASSYSGGQGAKF. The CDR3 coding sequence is TGTGCCAGCAGTTATTCCGGGGGACAGGGGGCTAAATTC.

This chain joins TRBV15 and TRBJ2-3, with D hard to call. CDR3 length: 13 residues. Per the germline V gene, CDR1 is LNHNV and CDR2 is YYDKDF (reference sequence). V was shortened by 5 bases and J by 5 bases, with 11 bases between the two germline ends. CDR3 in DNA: TGTGCCACCAGCTCGGTCGCCGGAGATACGCAGTATTTT. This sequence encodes CATSSVAGDTQYF.

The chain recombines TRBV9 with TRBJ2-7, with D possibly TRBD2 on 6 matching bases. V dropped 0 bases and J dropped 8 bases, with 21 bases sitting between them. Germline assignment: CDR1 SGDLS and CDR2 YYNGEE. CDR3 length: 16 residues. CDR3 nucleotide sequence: TGTGCCAGCAGCGTAGCACGGGGAGGACGGCTTGGACAGCAGTACTTC. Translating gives CASSVARGGRLGQQYF.

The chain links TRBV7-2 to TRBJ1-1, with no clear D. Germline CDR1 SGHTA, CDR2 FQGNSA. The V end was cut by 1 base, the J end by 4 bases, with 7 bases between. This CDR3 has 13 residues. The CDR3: CASSLEAITEAFF. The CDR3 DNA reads TGTGCCAGCAGCTTAGAGGCGATCACTGAAGCTTTCTTT.

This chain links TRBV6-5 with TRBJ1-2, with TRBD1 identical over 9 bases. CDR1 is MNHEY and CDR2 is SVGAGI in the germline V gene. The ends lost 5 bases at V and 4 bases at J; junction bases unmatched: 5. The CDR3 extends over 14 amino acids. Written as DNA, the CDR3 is TGTGCCAGCAGTGGACAGGGGCGCTTCTATGGCTACACCTTC. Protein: CASSGQGRFYGYTF.

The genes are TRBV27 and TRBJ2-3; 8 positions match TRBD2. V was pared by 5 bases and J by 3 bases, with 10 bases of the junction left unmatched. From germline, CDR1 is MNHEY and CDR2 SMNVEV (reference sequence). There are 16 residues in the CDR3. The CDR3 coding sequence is TGTGCCAGCAGTCGGACTAGCAGCCTTAGGACAGATACGCAGTATTTT. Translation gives CASSRTSSLRTDTQYF.

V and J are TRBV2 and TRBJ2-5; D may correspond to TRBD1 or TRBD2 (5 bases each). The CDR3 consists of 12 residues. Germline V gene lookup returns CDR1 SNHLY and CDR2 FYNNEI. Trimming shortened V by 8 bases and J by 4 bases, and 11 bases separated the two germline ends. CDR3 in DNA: TGTGCCAGCTACCGAGGGGTAGAGACCCAGTACTTC. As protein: CASYRGVETQYF.

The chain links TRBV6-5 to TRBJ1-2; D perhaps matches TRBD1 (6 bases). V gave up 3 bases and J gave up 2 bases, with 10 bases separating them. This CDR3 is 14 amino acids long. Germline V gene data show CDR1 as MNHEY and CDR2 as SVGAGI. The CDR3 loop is CASSYGQGNYGYTF. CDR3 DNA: TGTGCCAGCAGTTATGGGCAGGGGAACTATGGCTACACCTTC.

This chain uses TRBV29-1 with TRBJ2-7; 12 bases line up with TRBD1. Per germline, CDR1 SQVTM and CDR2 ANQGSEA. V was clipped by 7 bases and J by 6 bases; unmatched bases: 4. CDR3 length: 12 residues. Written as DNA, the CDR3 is TGCAGCGCCGGGACAGGGGGCTCCGAGCAGTACTTC. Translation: CSAGTGGSEQYF.

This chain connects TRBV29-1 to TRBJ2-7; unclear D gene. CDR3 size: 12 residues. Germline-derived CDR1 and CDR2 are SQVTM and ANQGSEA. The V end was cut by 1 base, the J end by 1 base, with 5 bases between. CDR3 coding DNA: TGCAGCGTTGAAGGCACTTCCTACGAGCAGTACTTC. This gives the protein CSVEGTSYEQYF.

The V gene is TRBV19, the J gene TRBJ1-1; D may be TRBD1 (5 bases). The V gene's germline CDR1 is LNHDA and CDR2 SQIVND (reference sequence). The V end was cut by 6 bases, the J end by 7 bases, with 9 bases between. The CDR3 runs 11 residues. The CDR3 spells CASRVGVEAFF. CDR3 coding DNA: TGTGCCAGTAGGGTAGGGGTTGAAGCTTTCTTT. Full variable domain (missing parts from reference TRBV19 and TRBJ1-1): DGGITQSPKYLFRKEGQNVTLSCEQNLNHDAMYWYRQDPGQGLRLIYYSQIVNDFQKGDIAEGYSVSREKKESFPLTVTSAQKNPTAFYLCASRVGVEAFFGQGTRLTVV.

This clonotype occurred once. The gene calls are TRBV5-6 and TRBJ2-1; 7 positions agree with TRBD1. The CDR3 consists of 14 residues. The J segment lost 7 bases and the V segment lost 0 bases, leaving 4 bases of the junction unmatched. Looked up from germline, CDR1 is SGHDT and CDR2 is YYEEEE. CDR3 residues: CASSLVTGLNEQFF. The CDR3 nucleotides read TGTGCCAGCAGCTTGGTGACAGGGTTAAATGAGCAGTTCTTC.

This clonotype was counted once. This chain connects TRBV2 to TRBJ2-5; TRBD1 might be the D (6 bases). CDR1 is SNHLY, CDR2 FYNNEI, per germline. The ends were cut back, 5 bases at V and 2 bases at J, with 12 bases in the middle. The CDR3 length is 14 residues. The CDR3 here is CASSYQGGQETQYF. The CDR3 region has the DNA TGTGCCAGCAGTTACCAAGGGGGACAAGAGACCCAGTACTTC.

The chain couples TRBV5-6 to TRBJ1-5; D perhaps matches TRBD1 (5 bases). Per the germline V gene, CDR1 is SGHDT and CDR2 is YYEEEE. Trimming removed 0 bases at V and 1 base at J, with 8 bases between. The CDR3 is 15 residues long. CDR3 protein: CASSLGQLSNQPQHF. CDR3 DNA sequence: TGTGCCAGCAGCTTGGGACAGCTAAGCAATCAGCCCCAGCATTTT. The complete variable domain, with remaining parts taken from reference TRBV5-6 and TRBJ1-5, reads DAGVTQSPTHLIKTRGQQVTLRCSPKSGHDTVSWYQQALGQGPQFIFQYYEEEERQRGNFPDRFSGHQFPNYSSELNVNALLLGDSALYLCASSLGQLSNQPQHFGDGTRLSIL.

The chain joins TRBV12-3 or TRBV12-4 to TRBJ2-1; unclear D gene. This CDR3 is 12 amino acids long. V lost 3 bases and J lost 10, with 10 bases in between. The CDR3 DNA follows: TGTGCCAGCAGTTTCGGAGAAGAGGAGCAGTTCTTC. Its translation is CASSFGEEEQFF.

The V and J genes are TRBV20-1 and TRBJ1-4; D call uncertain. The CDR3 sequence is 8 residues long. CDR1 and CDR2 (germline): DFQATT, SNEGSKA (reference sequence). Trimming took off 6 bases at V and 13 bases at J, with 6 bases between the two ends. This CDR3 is CSADGLFF. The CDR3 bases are TGCAGTGCAGACGGACTGTTTTTT.

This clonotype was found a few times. The CDR3: CASSLGRDPYEQYF. In DNA form, the CDR3 reads TGTGCCAGCAGCTTGGGTAGGGATCCCTACGAGCAGTACTTC. The rearrangement joins TRBV5-6 to TRBJ2-7; D ambiguous. Germline V gene lookup returns CDR1 SGHDT and CDR2 YYEEEE. Trimming shortened V by 0 bases and J by 2 bases, and 9 bases separated the two germline ends. This CDR3 is 14 amino acids long.